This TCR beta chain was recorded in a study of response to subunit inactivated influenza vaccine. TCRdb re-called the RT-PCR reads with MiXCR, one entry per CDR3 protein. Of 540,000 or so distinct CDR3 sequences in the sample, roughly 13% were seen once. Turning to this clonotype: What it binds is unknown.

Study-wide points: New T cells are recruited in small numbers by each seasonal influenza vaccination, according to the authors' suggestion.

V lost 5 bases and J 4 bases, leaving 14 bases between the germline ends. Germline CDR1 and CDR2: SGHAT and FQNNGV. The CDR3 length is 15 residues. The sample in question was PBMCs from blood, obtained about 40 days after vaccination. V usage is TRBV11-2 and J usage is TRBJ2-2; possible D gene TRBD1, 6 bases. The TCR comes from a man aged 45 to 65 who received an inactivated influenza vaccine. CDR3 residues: CASSPTGTFTGELFF. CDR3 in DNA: TGTGCCAGCAGCCCAACCGGGACATTCACCGGGGAGCTGTTTTTT.